This T cell receptor (beta chain) was captured by sequencing in a study of T cells in localized non-small cell lung cancer. Study outcomes and limitations: Appearance in adjacent lung was seen for a median about 60 of the top 100 tumor clones. Uninvolved adjacent lung showed the highest T cell clonality, exceeding tumor. Blood T cell density predicted longer survival; adjacent-lung clonality, shorter.

In the case of this clone: Antigen specificity is unknown.

Libraries were prepared by immunoSEQ multiplex PCR; TCRdb keeps only in-frame clonotypes and omits some of them. The sample yields 30,000 to 40,000 clones, 78% seen once. V lost 0 bases and J lost 4, with 10 bases in between. The CDR3 is 14 residues long. Germline loops: CDR1 SGHKS, CDR2 YYEKEE (reference sequence). The TCR originated in a male donor at least 60 years old with stage II squamous cell lung carcinoma. Sequenced material: peripheral blood, taken before any cancer treatment. The V gene is TRBV5-5, the J gene TRBJ1-2, with D perhaps TRBD1 (6 bases). The DNA of the CDR3 is TGTGCCAGCAGCTTGGGACAGGAGGGCTATGGCTACACCTTC. Amino acids: CASSLGQEGYGYTF.